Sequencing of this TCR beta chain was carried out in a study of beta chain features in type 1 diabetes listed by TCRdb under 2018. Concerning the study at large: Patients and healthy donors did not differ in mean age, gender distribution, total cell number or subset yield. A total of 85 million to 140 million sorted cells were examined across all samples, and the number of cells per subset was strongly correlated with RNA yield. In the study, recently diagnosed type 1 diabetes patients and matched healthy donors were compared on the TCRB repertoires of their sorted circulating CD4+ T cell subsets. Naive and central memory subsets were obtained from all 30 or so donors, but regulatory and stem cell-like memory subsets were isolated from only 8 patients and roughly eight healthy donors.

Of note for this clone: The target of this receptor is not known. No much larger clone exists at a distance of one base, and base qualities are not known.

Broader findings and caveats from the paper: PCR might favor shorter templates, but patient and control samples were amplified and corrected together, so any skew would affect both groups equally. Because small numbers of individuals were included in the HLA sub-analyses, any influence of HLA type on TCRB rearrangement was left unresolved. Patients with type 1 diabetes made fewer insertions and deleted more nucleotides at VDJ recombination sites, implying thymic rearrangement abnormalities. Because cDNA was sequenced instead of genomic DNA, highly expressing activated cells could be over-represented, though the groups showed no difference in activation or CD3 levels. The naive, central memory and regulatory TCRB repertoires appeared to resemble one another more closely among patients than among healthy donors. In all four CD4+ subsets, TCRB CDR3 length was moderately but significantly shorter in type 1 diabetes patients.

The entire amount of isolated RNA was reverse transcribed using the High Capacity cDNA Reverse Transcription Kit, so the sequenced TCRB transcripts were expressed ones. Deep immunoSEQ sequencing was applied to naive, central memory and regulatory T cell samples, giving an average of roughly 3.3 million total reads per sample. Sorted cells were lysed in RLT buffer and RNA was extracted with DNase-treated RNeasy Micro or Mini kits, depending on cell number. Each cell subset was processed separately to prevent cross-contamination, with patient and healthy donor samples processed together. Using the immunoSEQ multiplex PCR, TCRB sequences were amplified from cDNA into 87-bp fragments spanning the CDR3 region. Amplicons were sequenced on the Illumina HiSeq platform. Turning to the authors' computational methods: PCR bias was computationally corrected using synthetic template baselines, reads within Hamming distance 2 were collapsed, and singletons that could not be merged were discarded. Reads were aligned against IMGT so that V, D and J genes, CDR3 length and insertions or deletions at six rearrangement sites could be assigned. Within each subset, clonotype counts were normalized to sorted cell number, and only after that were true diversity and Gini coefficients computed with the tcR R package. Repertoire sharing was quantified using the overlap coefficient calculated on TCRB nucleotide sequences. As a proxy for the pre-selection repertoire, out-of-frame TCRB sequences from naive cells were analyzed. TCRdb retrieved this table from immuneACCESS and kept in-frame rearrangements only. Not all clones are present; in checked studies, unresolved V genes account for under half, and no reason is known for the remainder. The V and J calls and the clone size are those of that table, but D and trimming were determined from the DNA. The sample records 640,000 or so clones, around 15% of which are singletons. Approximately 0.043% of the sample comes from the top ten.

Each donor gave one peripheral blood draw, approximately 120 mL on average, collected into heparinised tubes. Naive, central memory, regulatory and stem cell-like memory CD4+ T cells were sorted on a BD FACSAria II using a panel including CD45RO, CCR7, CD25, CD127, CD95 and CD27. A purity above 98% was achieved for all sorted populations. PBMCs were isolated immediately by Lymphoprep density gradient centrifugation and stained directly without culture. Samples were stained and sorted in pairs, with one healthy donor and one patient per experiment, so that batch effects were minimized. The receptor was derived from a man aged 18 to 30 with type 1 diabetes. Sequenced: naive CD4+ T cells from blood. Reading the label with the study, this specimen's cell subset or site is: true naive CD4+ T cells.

The DNA sequence is given as TGTGCCAGCAGCCAGCCAGACAGGACAAACACTGAAGCTTTCTTT. Its amino acids are CASSQPDRTNTEAFF. The chain was built from TRBV4-2 and TRBJ1-1; TRBD1 is possibly the D segment (6 matching bases). The cysteine opens and the phenylalanine closes a CDR3 of 15 amino acids. Only the CDR3 region is kept as DNA, spanning 45 bases read in frame from base 1. Relative to germline, V is 3 bases shorter and J is 2 bases shorter, with 13 bases between their ends. The germline V gene supplies CDR1 LGHNA and CDR2 YNFKEQ.